This TCR beta chain was recovered during a study of tumor-infiltrating lymphocytes in primary liver carcinoma. Study-wide points: The overlap of tumor-adjacent and tumor-blood pairs was smaller than that of tumor region pairs.

Starting material of 450 to 500 ng total RNA yielded TCR beta cDNA via a constant-region primer. Libraries for TCR beta were built through three nested multiplex PCR rounds, which together made up a slightly modified ARM-PCR procedure. TRBV1-TRBV30 forward primers and a C-beta reverse primer were used in the first two PCR rounds, which each ran for 9 to 10 cycles. Using its own MiXCR run on the multiplex PCR reads, TCRdb lists one record per CDR3 protein. This table has about 180,000 distinct CDR3 sequences, 50% to 75% appearing once. Out of unsorted whole blood came the blood RNA, and germline DNA was extracted as well. A note on this clonotype: The antigen is not known.

Trimming shortened V by 4 bases and J by 0 bases, and 31 bases separated the two germline ends. Germline values: CDR1 MGHRA, CDR2 YSYEKL. There are 22 residues in the CDR3. The V call is TRBV4-1, the J call TRBJ1-5; D might be TRBD1 (5 bases). The sequencing sample was made of peripheral blood. The receptor was isolated from a man between 35 and 55 years old with primary liver carcinoma and hepatitis B virus infection. The CDR3 reads CASSPPRGAAKLGRYSNQPQHF. The CDR3 nucleotides are TGCGCCAGCAGCCCTCCCCGTGGGGCTGCCAAGTTGGGCAGATATAGCAATCAGCCCCAGCATTTT.